This TCR beta chain was sequenced for a study of blood T cell repertoires in COVID-19. Study-wide context: Both acute and convalescent COVID-19 samples were obtained from the United States, Italy and Spain.

The CDR3 has 13 residues. Germline lookup yields CDR1 ENHRY and CDR2 SYGVKD. V lost 6 bases, J lost 5 bases, and 14 bases lay in between. The protocol was immunoSEQ multiplex PCR, while the TCRdb copy is restricted to in-frame clones and leaves out a portion. The sample yields over 150,000 clones, about 85% seen once. This clone was seen only once. Individuals drawn from around 25 US areas were roughly 18 to 89 years old. V and J are TRBV10-3 and TRBJ2-7, with a weak D call TRBD2 (5 bases). This clonotype was sampled from a middle-aged man who had recovered from COVID-19. What was sequenced was PBMCs or T cells enriched from blood (not recorded which). The CDR3 nucleotides are TGTGCCATCAGGATCGGCGGGTCTAACGAGCAGTACTTC. Its translation: CAIRIGGSNEQYF.